Each of the 29 T cell receptor beta chains below was sequenced from the same sample in a study of T cells in localized non-small cell lung cancer. The repertoire was sequenced with immunoSEQ multiplex PCR; TCRdb's copy has only in-frame clones and lacks some. The repertoire holds some 27,000 clones, with 85% to 90% as singletons. The sequencing here drew on peripheral blood, taken before any cancer treatment. Source of these receptors: a woman between 18 and 55 years old with stage I lung adenocarcinoma.

Here the CDR3 DNA reads TGTGCCAGCCCCATTCAGGTCGAAACTGAAGCTTTCTTT. It encodes CASPIQVETEAFF. The V gene is TRBV2, the J gene TRBJ1-1; D remains unclear. V lost 8 bases and J 5 bases, leaving 15 bases between the germline ends. This CDR3 is 13 amino acids long. Per the germline V gene, CDR1 is SNHLY and CDR2 is FYNNEI.

This rearrangement joins TRBV5-6 to TRBJ2-5, with D tentatively TRBD2 (6 bases). This CDR3 region has 14 residues. V lost 3 bases, J lost 4 bases, and 13 bases lay in between. CDR1 SGHDT and CDR2 YYEEEE come from the germline V gene. CDR3 in amino acids: CASSSTGVRETQYF. CDR3 DNA: TGTGCCAGCAGCTCGACGGGAGTGCGAGAGACCCAGTACTTC.

The chain uses TRBV7-8 and TRBJ2-4; possible D gene TRBD2, 5 bases. The ends were cut back, 1 base at V and 4 bases at J, with 11 bases in the middle. This CDR3 has 15 residues. In germline, CDR1 is SGHVS, CDR2 FQNEAQ. CDR3 protein: CASSLVVGVKNIQYF. CDR3 sequence (DNA): TGTGCCAGCAGCTTAGTTGTGGGAGTGAAAAACATTCAGTACTTC.

V gene TRBV19 combines with J gene TRBJ2-1, with no clear D. V lost 4 bases to trimming and J lost 7 bases, with 8 bases between them. The germline V gene has CDR1 LNHDA and CDR2 SQIVND (reference sequence). The CDR3 runs to 12 residues. The DNA of the CDR3 is TGTGCCAGTAGTACCACCGCGAATGAGCAGTTCTTC. Protein sequence: CASSTTANEQFF.

The chain combines TRBV4-1 with TRBJ1-3; D is undetermined. The CDR3 extends over 17 amino acids. V dropped 0 bases and J dropped 0 bases, with 12 bases sitting between them. CDR1 and CDR2 (germline): MGHRA, YSYEKL. The DNA of the CDR3 is TGCGCCAGCAGCCAAGATGTGGCACCCCTCTCTGGAAACACCATATATTTT. This sequence encodes CASSQDVAPLSGNTIYF.

For this clone: A read error may produce the germline difference seen at one junction end. J is TRBJ2-1 and V is TRBV5-1; possibly TRBD1 for D (5 bases). The CDR3 has 14 amino acids. CDR1 is SGHRS, CDR2 YFSETQ, per germline. The CDR3 nucleotides read TGCGCCAGCAGCTTGGACCAGGGAATAGGTGAGCAGCTCTTC. Amino acids: CASSLDQGIGEQLF.

This sequence joins TRBV28 and TRBJ1-5, with 7 bases fitting TRBD1. V trimming: 4 bases; J trimming: 4 bases; junction bases outside the gene matches: 4. The CDR3 is 14 residues long. CDR1 is MDHEN and CDR2 is SYDVKM in the germline V gene. The CDR3 reads CASSSGTANQPQHF. The DNA for the CDR3 is TGTGCCAGCAGTTCTGGGACAGCAAATCAGCCCCAGCATTTT.

DNA for the CDR3: TGCGCCAGCAGCCAAACCGGGACAGGGGGAGAGACCCAGTACTTC. It specifies CASSQTGTGGETQYF. The rearrangement links TRBV4-1 to TRBJ2-5, with 11 bases fitting TRBD1. V trimming: 2 bases; J trimming: 4 bases; junction bases outside the gene matches: 3. The CDR3 loop spans 15 amino acids. CDR1 and CDR2 from the germline V gene are MGHRA and YSYEKL.

J is TRBJ2-5 and V is TRBV9; D tentatively reads TRBD1 or TRBD2 (6 bases each). The CDR3 has 16 amino acids. Germline V gene sequence: CDR1 SGDLS, CDR2 YYNGEE. V shed 4 bases and J shed 1 base, with 17 bases lying between them. CDR3 in amino acids: CASSPLEGGRQETQYF. In nucleotides, the CDR3 is TGTGCCAGCAGCCCACTGGAAGGGGGGCGCCAAGAGACCCAGTACTTC. Based on the CDR3 plus reference TRBV9 and TRBJ2-5, the full variable domain is DSGVTQTPKHLITATGQRVTLRCSPRSGDLSVYWYQQSLDQGLQFLIQYYNGEERAKGNILERFSAQQFPDLHSELNLSSLELGDSALYFCASSPLEGGRQETQYFGPGTRLLVL.

The chain uses TRBV11-2 and TRBJ2-1; tentatively, D is TRBD1 or TRBD2 (5 bases each). The CDR3 is 19 amino acids. From germline, CDR1 is SGHAT and CDR2 FQNNGV. Trimming took 0 bases from V and 0 from J, leaving 18 bases between them. The CDR3 loop reads CASSLDTGRGPSSYNEQFF. The CDR3, as DNA: TGTGCCAGCAGCTTAGATACGGGGCGTGGCCCTAGCTCCTACAATGAGCAGTTCTTC.

The V gene is TRBV12-5, the J gene TRBJ2-2, with 13 bases identical to TRBD2. Unmatched junction bases numbered 8, after V lost 3 bases and J lost 4 bases. Germline V gives CDR1 LGHNT, CDR2 FRNRAP. CDR3 length: 18 amino acids. The CDR3: CASGFTPLAGGFTGELFF. The CDR3 region has the DNA TGTGCTAGTGGTTTTACGCCACTAGCGGGAGGGTTCACCGGGGAGCTGTTTTTT.

The V and J genes are TRBV10-3 and TRBJ2-7; TRBD1 matches at 11 bases. Per germline, CDR1 ENHRY and CDR2 SYGVKD. The V segment lost 8 bases and the J segment 2 bases; nucleotides outside the gene matches: 8. The CDR3 is 15 amino acids. The CDR3 region has the DNA TGTGCCATCTCTCGGGACAGGGGGAACGCCTACGAGCAGTACTTC. Translating gives CAISRDRGNAYEQYF.

The V gene is TRBV12-5, the J gene TRBJ1-1, with TRBD1 matching over 10 bases. CDR1 and CDR2 (germline): LGHNT, FRNRAP. Unmatched junction bases numbered 9, after V lost 0 bases and J lost 5 bases. CDR3 size: 17 residues. The CDR3 DNA follows: TGTGCTAGTGGTTTGGTAAGAGGGTTGGGACAGGGGACTGAAGCTTTCTTT. The encoded protein is CASGLVRGLGQGTEAFF. The full variable domain, its missing parts supplied by reference TRBV12-5 and TRBJ1-1, is DARVTQTPRHKVTEMGQEVTMRCQPILGHNTVFWYRQTMMQGLELLAYFRNRAPLDDSGMPKDRFSAEMPDATLATLKIQPSEPRDSAVYFCASGLVRGLGQGTEAFFGQGTRLTVV.

The CDR3 loop reads CASSPRAGMGPGEAFF. In DNA, the CDR3 is TGTGCCAGCAGTCCCCGGGCAGGGATGGGCCCAGGTGAAGCTTTCTTT. The chain combines TRBV28 with TRBJ1-1, with TRBD1 as a possible D gene (5 bases). V lost 5 bases to trimming and J lost 7 bases, with 23 bases between them. The germline V gene encodes CDR1 MDHEN and CDR2 SYDVKM. The CDR3 spans 16 residues.

This clone was observed once. J is TRBJ1-4 and V is TRBV19, with D maybe TRBD1 (6 bases). This CDR3 contains 16 residues. Germline values: CDR1 LNHDA, CDR2 SQIVND (reference sequence). Trimming pared 10 bases from V and 5 bases from J, leaving 23 bases between. CDR3 coding DNA: TGTGCCACAAAGACAGGACTCGCCTCGGGAAATGAAAAACTGTTTTTT. Amino acid sequence: CATKTGLASGNEKLFF.

This clone was seen more than once but under ten times. This chain links TRBV30 with TRBJ2-7; either TRBD1 or TRBD2 may supply D (6 bases each). Germline assignment: CDR1 GTSNPN and CDR2 SVGIG (reference sequence). This CDR3 region has 13 residues. The V end was cut by 2 bases, the J end by 6 bases, with 14 bases between. The CDR3 DNA sequence: TGTGCCTGGAGTCGGGGGCGGGATGGCGAGCAGTACTTC. Translation gives CAWSRGRDGEQYF. Using reference TRBV30 and TRBJ2-7 for the parts outside the CDR3, the full variable domain is SQTIHQWPATLVQPVGSPLSLECTVEGTSNPNLYWYRQAAGRGLQLLFYSVGIGQISSEVPQNLSASRPQDRQFILSSKKLLLSDSGFYLCAWSRGRDGEQYFGPGTRLTVT.

V usage is TRBV18 and J usage is TRBJ2-5; the match to TRBD1 covers 7 bases. The CDR3 is 14 amino acids. The germline CDR1 and CDR2 sequences are KGHSH and LQKENI. V lost 3 bases, J lost 1 base, and 2 bases stayed unmatched. CDR3: CASSPGQIQETQYF. CDR3 DNA: TGTGCCAGCTCACCGGGACAGATCCAAGAGACCCAGTACTTC.

The chain links TRBV29-1 to TRBJ1-2; D uncertain. There are 12 residues in the CDR3. The ends were cut back, 7 bases at V and 0 bases at J, with 9 bases in the middle. Germline values: CDR1 SQVTM, CDR2 ANQGSEA. The CDR3 reads CSAAHSNYGYTF. The CDR3 region has the DNA TGCAGCGCCGCGCACTCTAACTATGGCTACACCTTC. The full variable domain, rest sourced from reference TRBV29-1 and TRBJ1-2, is SAVISQKPSRDICQRGTSLTIQCQVDSQVTMMFWYRQQPGQSLTLIATANQGSEATYESGFVIDKFPISRPNLTFSTLTVSNMSPEDSSIYLCSAAHSNYGYTFGSGTRLTVV.

This chain uses TRBV28 with TRBJ1-5; 7 bases match TRBD1. CDR1 and CDR2 (germline): MDHEN, SYDVKM. V was pared by 6 bases and J by 1 base, with 6 bases of the junction left unmatched. The CDR3 covers 15 residues. The CDR3 sequence: CASSSPGGSNQPQHF. CDR3 DNA: TGTGCCAGCAGCTCCCCAGGGGGAAGCAATCAGCCCCAGCATTTT.

This chain connects TRBV5-1 to TRBJ2-3; 11 bases match TRBD1. The CDR3 has 19 amino acids. J lost 3 bases, V lost 0 bases, and 12 bases had no gene match. The germline gives CDR1 SGHRS, CDR2 YFSETQ. Here the CDR3 reads CASSLGRPTGTGGTDTQYF. The CDR3 nucleotides read TGCGCCAGCAGCTTGGGCCGTCCTACCGGGACAGGGGGGACAGATACGCAGTATTTT.

The chain has TRBV9 and TRBJ2-7; D gene uncertain. There are 14 residues in the CDR3. Trimming removed 0 bases from V and 2 bases from J, with 9 bases in between. Germline lookup yields CDR1 SGDLS and CDR2 YYNGEE. In nucleotides, the CDR3 is TGTGCCAGCAGCGTAGCTGTCTTCACCTACGAGCAGTACTTC. Its protein is CASSVAVFTYEQYF.

This clone has just one count. The chain employs TRBV7-2 and TRBJ2-6; a possible D gene is TRBD1 (5 bases). This CDR3 is built from 17 residues. V was shortened by 0 bases and J by 0 bases, with 9 bases between the two germline ends. Looked up from germline, CDR1 is SGHTA and CDR2 is FQGNSA. CDR3 loop: CASSLAGHLSGANVLTF. The CDR3 DNA is TGTGCCAGCAGCTTAGCGGGGCATCTCTCTGGGGCCAACGTCCTGACTTTC.

The V call is TRBV5-6, the J call TRBJ2-7, with TRBD1 as a possible D gene (5 bases). Germline assignment: CDR1 SGHDT and CDR2 YYEEEE. V lost 0 bases, J lost 3 bases, and 7 bases lay in between. CDR3 length equals 13 residues. The CDR3 DNA reads as TGTGCCAGCAGCTTGGGACAGCTCTACGAGCAGTACTTC. Its translation is CASSLGQLYEQYF.

V is TRBV19 and J is TRBJ1-2, with D perhaps TRBD1 (5 bases). The V and J ends lost 4 bases and 4 bases respectively, with 22 bases between them. The germline V gene has CDR1 LNHDA and CDR2 SQIVND (reference sequence). CDR3 size: 17 residues. CDR3 bases: TGTGCCAGTAGTACCTCCGGGGGGGACGCGAACCTCTATGGCTACACCTTC. It encodes CASSTSGGDANLYGYTF. The entire variable domain, with the rest obtained from reference TRBV19 and TRBJ1-2, is as follows: DGGITQSPKYLFRKEGQNVTLSCEQNLNHDAMYWYRQDPGQGLRLIYYSQIVNDFQKGDIAEGYSVSREKKESFPLTVTSAQKNPTAFYLCASSTSGGDANLYGYTFGSGTRLTVV.

This clone is a singleton in its sample. CDR3 coding DNA: TGTGCCACCAGCGTCGGGACATCCTACGAGCAGTACTTC. It yields the protein CATSVGTSYEQYF. V usage is TRBV15 and J usage is TRBJ2-7; D may be TRBD1 (6 bases). In germline, CDR1 is LNHNV, CDR2 YYDKDF (reference sequence). With 5 bases removed from V and 1 base from J, the gap between germline ends came to 9 bases. There are 13 residues in the CDR3. Supplemented by reference TRBV15 and TRBJ2-7, the full variable domain reads DAMVIQNPRYQVTQFGKPVTLSCSQTLNHNVMYWYQQKSSQAPKLLFHYYDKDFNNEADTPDNFQSRRPNTSFCFLDIRSPGLGDTAMYLCATSVGTSYEQYFGPGTRLTVT.

The V gene is TRBV6-6, the J gene TRBJ2-1, with TRBD2 matching over 9 bases. The germline CDR1 and CDR2 sequences are MNHNY and SVGAGI (reference sequence). This CDR3 has 11 amino acids. The V segment lost 9 bases and the J segment 13 bases; nucleotides outside the gene matches: 7. The chain's CDR3 is CASTSGRVQFF. DNA for the CDR3: TGTGCCAGTACTAGCGGGCGGGTACAGTTCTTC.

The chain uses TRBV13 and TRBJ2-5; tentatively, D is TRBD2 (5 bases). Germline V CDR1 and CDR2: PRHDT, FYEKMQ (reference sequence). V dropped 5 bases and J dropped 9 bases, with 13 bases sitting between them. CDR3 size: 12 residues. DNA for the CDR3: TGTGCCAGCAGCGAGAGATCCGGGGCCCAGTACTTC. This translates into CASSERSGAQYF.

The genes are TRBV13 and TRBJ1-1, with a possible D match to TRBD1 (5 bases). The CDR3 sequence is 13 residues long. Germline CDR1 PRHDT, CDR2 FYEKMQ (reference sequence). V shed 5 bases and J shed 4 bases, with 11 bases lying between them. The CDR3 reads CASSPRGGTEAFF. The CDR3 DNA is TGTGCCAGCAGCCCCCGGGGGGGCACTGAAGCTTTCTTT.

The V gene is TRBV7-3, the J gene TRBJ2-1; the D gene is possibly TRBD1 (7 bases). This CDR3 spans 13 amino acids. Trimming took 5 bases from V and 6 from J, leaving 11 bases between them. The germline V gene has CDR1 SGHTA and CDR2 FQGTGA. The CDR3 DNA is TGTGCCAGCAGCGCGGGACAGACCAATGAGCAGTTCTTC. The encoded protein is CASSAGQTNEQFF.